The next 23 T cell receptor beta chains were all read from a single sample in a study of neoadjuvant anti-PD-1 for oral cavity cancer. Clones were read by immunoSEQ multiplex PCR, and TCRdb kept only the in-frame ones, dropping some. The table records 30,000 or so clones, around four fifths of them present only once. Time point specified: after neoadjuvant nivolumab, at surgical resection. The source was PBMCs, collected after nivolumab (anti-PD-1) treatment. The receptors here all came from a person between 40 and 79 years old with oral cavity squamous cell carcinoma.

The V call is TRBV6-6, the J call TRBJ1-1; a possible D gene is TRBD1 (5 bases). The CDR3 sequence is 16 residues long. Trimming pared 5 bases from V and 0 bases from J, leaving 16 bases between. Germline CDR1 and CDR2: MNHNY and SVGAGI (reference sequence). CDR3 in amino acids: CASSTGLTALNTEAFF. In DNA form, the CDR3 reads TGTGCCAGCAGTACCGGATTGACAGCCTTGAACACTGAAGCTTTCTTT.

Of note for this clone: The junction differs from germline at one of its ends, possibly a read error. This rearrangement joins TRBV2 to TRBJ2-2; D uncertain. This CDR3 spans 14 amino acids. The V gene's germline CDR1 is SNHLY and CDR2 FYNNEI. The CDR3 sequence: CASREGSSTGELFF. The CDR3, as DNA: TGTGCCAGCAGGGAAGGGTCGAGCACCGGGGAGCTGTTTTTT. The variable domain in full, with the rest retrieved from reference TRBV2 and TRBJ2-2, is EPEVTQTPSHQVTQMGQEVILRCVPISNHLYFYWYRQILGQKVEFLVSFYNNEISEKSEIFDDQFSVERPDGSNFTLKIRSTKLEDSAMYFCASREGSSTGELFFGEGSRLTVL.

This sequence joins TRBV5-1 and TRBJ1-1, with D hard to call. Between the trimmed V and J ends, which lost 3 bases and 2 bases, there was a span of 11 bases. In germline, CDR1 is SGHRS, CDR2 YFSETQ. CDR3 length: 14 amino acids. CDR3 region: CASSSLVGNTEAFF. The CDR3 DNA reads TGCGCCAGCAGCTCGCTGGTGGGAAACACTGAAGCTTTCTTT.

The rearrangement joins TRBV7-9 to TRBJ1-2; 7 nucleotides match TRBD1. CDR1 and CDR2 (germline): SEHNR, FQNEAQ (reference sequence). The CDR3 contains 15 residues. V shed 4 bases and J 2 bases; nucleotides not matched to a gene: 7. The CDR3 nucleotides read TGTGCCAGCAGCTGGCGACAGGGCCCCAACTATGGCTACACCTTC. Translation: CASSWRQGPNYGYTF. The variable domain in full, completed from reference TRBV7-9 and TRBJ1-2, reads DTGVSQNPRHKITKRGQNVTFRCDPISEHNRLYWYRQTLGQGPEFLTYFQNEAQLEKSRLLSDRFSAERPKGSFSTLEIQRTEQGDSAMYLCASSWRQGPNYGYTFGSGTRLTVV.

The chain combines TRBV7-9 with TRBJ2-3; TRBD1 aligns across 8 bases. Germline CDR1 and CDR2: SEHNR and FQNEAQ (reference sequence). The CDR3 has 15 residues. The V segment lost 10 bases and the J segment 0 bases; nucleotides outside the gene matches: 9. The CDR3 loop reads CANTRGQGSTDTQYF. CDR3 coding DNA: TGTGCCAACACCAGGGGGCAGGGGAGCACAGATACGCAGTATTTT.

The chain joins TRBV5-1 to TRBJ2-5, with 11 bases lining up with TRBD2. The trim removed 4 bases at V and 4 bases at J, leaving 3 bases unmatched. Germline lookup yields CDR1 SGHRS and CDR2 YFSETQ. This CDR3 has 14 residues. The DNA of the CDR3 is TGCGCCAGCAGCGCTAGCGGGGGGACAGAGACCCAGTACTTC. Amino acid sequence: CASSASGGTETQYF.

This chain links TRBV4-3 with TRBJ1-3, with TRBD1 matching over 9 bases. This CDR3 has 15 amino acids. V lost 4 bases, J lost 6 bases, and 7 bases stayed unmatched. Looked up from germline, CDR1 is LGHNA and CDR2 is YSLEER. This chain's CDR3 is CASSPTGGWENTIYF. In DNA form, the CDR3 reads TGCGCCAGCAGCCCTACAGGGGGCTGGGAAAACACCATATATTTT.

V is TRBV5-1 and J is TRBJ2-1; 7 nucleotides match TRBD1. This CDR3 comprises 13 residues. V shed 4 bases and J 10 bases; nucleotides not matched to a gene: 8. Germline CDR1 reads SGHRS; CDR2 reads YFSETQ. The CDR3 is CASSADRAIEQFF. In DNA, the CDR3 is TGCGCCAGCAGCGCCGACAGGGCTATAGAGCAGTTCTTC.

V is TRBV10-2 and J is TRBJ2-5; 12 nucleotides match TRBD2. The CDR3 is 17 amino acids. J lost 5 bases, V lost 0 bases, and 7 bases had no gene match. CDR1 is WSHSY and CDR2 is SAAADI in the germline V gene. The CDR3 sequence: CASSESPSGGATETQYF. The CDR3, as DNA: TGCGCCAGCAGTGAGTCCCCTAGCGGGGGGGCCACGGAGACCCAGTACTTC.

The V and J genes are TRBV7-2 and TRBJ2-2; the D is unclear. Trimming removed 2 bases at V and 0 bases at J, with 1 base between. The CDR3 consists of 13 residues. Germline lookup yields CDR1 SGHTA and CDR2 FQGNSA. CDR3 nucleotide sequence: TGTGCCAGCAGCTTATCGAACACCGGGGAGCTGTTTTTT. Translation gives CASSLSNTGELFF.

The chain is built from TRBV7-2 and TRBJ2-1; D possibly corresponds to TRBD2 (5 bases). This CDR3 is 13 amino acids long. The V end lost 1 base, the J end lost 14 bases, and 15 bases lay between the germline ends. From germline, CDR1 is SGHTA and CDR2 FQGNSA. The CDR3 DNA reads as TGTGCCAGCAGCTTAGTAGGAGCTAGCTGGAAGTTCTTC. Protein sequence: CASSLVGASWKFF.

Within the sample, this clone is medium-sized (0.01 to 0.1%). The J gene is TRBJ1-6, the V gene TRBV6-1, with D possibly being TRBD1 (5 bases). From germline, CDR1 is MNHNS and CDR2 SASEGT. V dropped 3 bases and J dropped 7 bases, with 7 bases sitting between them. The CDR3 is 13 residues long. The CDR3 sequence: CASSDRENSPLHF. In nucleotides, the CDR3 is TGTGCCAGCAGTGACAGGGAAAATTCACCCCTCCACTTT.

This clone is medium-sized in the sample. The rearrangement uses TRBV28 and TRBJ2-7; D unclear. V lost 2 bases, J lost 3 bases, and 2 bases lay in between. The germline CDR1 and CDR2 sequences are MDHEN and SYDVKM. This CDR3 is 11 amino acids long. CDR3 sequence: CASSLRYEQYF. The CDR3 DNA is TGTGCCAGCAGTTTACGCTACGAGCAGTACTTC.

V gene TRBV7-3 combines with J gene TRBJ1-1; no clear D. Trimming took 3 bases from V and 4 from J, leaving 9 bases between them. The CDR3 is 13 amino acids. Germline CDR1 is SGHTA and CDR2 is FQGTGA. CDR3 residues: CASSFEGTTEAFF. Written as DNA, the CDR3 is TGTGCCAGCAGCTTTGAGGGTACCACTGAAGCTTTCTTT.

This chain connects TRBV5-6 to TRBJ1-6; 9 bases align to TRBD1. After removal of 4 bases from V and 10 bases from J, the junction contained 12 bases not matched to a gene. The germline CDR1 and CDR2 sequences are SGHDT and YYEEEE. This CDR3 has 16 residues. The CDR3 here is CASSGYPDRGWSPLHF. The CDR3 bases are TGTGCCAGCAGCGGGTACCCGGACAGGGGATGGTCACCCCTCCACTTT. Looking up the rest from reference TRBV5-6 and TRBJ1-6 gives the full variable domain: DAGVTQSPTHLIKTRGQQVTLRCSPKSGHDTVSWYQQALGQGPQFIFQYYEEEERQRGNFPDRFSGHQFPNYSSELNVNALLLGDSALYLCASSGYPDRGWSPLHFGNGTRLTVT.

The genes are TRBV10-3 and TRBJ2-7; D uncertain. The CDR3 contains 12 residues. Germline V gene sequence: CDR1 ENHRY, CDR2 SYGVKD. The V and J ends lost 6 bases and 0 bases respectively, with 6 bases between them. The CDR3 sequence is CAIRTTSYEQYF. Here the CDR3 DNA reads TGTGCCATCAGAACAACCTCCTACGAGCAGTACTTC.

V usage is TRBV11-2 and J usage is TRBJ2-3; the match to TRBD2 covers 11 bases. The CDR3 spans 17 residues. The germline CDR1 and CDR2 sequences are SGHAT and FQNNGV. J was trimmed by 0 bases and V by 5 bases; bases with no gene match: 7. The CDR3 protein is CASSPGTSGTSTDTQYF. The CDR3 nucleotides are TGTGCCAGCAGCCCCGGGACTAGCGGCACTAGCACAGATACGCAGTATTTT.

The chain uses TRBV4-1 and TRBJ2-7; TRBD1 might be the D (5 bases). Trimming pared 0 bases from V and 2 bases from J, leaving 11 bases between. Germline V lookup: CDR1 MGHRA, CDR2 YSYEKL. This CDR3 has 15 residues. CDR3: CASSQDRTRAYEQYF. Written as DNA, the CDR3 is TGCGCCAGCAGCCAAGATCGAACCAGGGCCTACGAGCAGTACTTC.

V gene TRBV7-8 combines with J gene TRBJ2-3, with 11 bases lining up with TRBD2. Per germline, CDR1 SGHVS and CDR2 FQNEAQ. V shed 1 base and J 1 base; nucleotides not matched to a gene: 13. The CDR3 loop spans 20 amino acids. The CDR3 here is CASSLVGLAGGILGTDTQYF. The CDR3 coding sequence is TGTGCCAGCAGCTTAGTAGGCCTAGCGGGGGGCATCCTCGGCACAGATACGCAGTATTTT.

This chain joins TRBV11-2 and TRBJ2-5, with D uncertain. This CDR3 region has 18 residues. V lost 3 bases and J lost 1, with 21 bases in between. CDR1 and CDR2 from the germline V gene are SGHAT and FQNNGV. CDR3: CASSLTPRPRKLQETQYF. The CDR3 DNA reads TGTGCCAGCAGCTTGACTCCTCGCCCCAGGAAACTCCAAGAGACCCAGTACTTC.

V gene TRBV30 combines with J gene TRBJ1-1; D remains ambiguous. Germline V CDR1 and CDR2: GTSNPN, SVGIG (reference sequence). Trimming took off 0 bases at V and 7 bases at J, with 12 bases between the two ends. This CDR3 has 13 residues. CDR3 protein: CAWSVGFVGEAFF. The CDR3 coding sequence is TGTGCCTGGAGTGTGGGGTTCGTGGGTGAAGCTTTCTTT.

The chain is built from TRBV10-3 and TRBJ2-7, with a possible D match to TRBD2 (5 bases). Germline assignment: CDR1 ENHRY and CDR2 SYGVKD. With 11 bases removed from V and 5 bases from J, the gap between germline ends came to 22 bases. The CDR3 is made up of 14 amino acids. In nucleotides, the CDR3 is TGTGCCGTCTCTGGCGGGCGTACGGGCCACGAGCAGTACTTC. It specifies CAVSGGRTGHEQYF.

This chain uses TRBV27 with TRBJ1-4, with 11 bases identical to TRBD1. Trimming at V came to 7 bases and at J to 7 bases, leaving 2 bases not matched to a gene. The CDR3 contains 13 residues. Per germline, CDR1 MNHEY and CDR2 SMNVEV (reference sequence). In DNA form, the CDR3 reads TGTGCCAGCAAAGGGACAGGGGGTGAAAAACTGTTTTTT. It codes for CASKGTGGEKLFF.